These T cell receptor beta chains were read from a single sample in a study of shared clonotypes between healthy human individuals. Assay used: immunoSEQ multiplex PCR; TCRdb lists only in-frame clones, some missing. The table includes about 2.4 million clones, 85% to 95% detected once. The specimen sequenced was naive CD4+ T cells sorted from blood. These receptors were collected from a man aged 18 to 30 in good health. Both conserved end residues are part of each CDR3. The D gene is left open where the match is weak. Clone size is given for some rows only: seen once, a few or many times, or a class if the clone is expanded.

size,D,J,V,DNA,CDR3
.,.,TRBJ2-3,TRBV5-6,TGTGCCAGCCCCAACCGGGGGGCGCGACCAGCGGGCACAGATACGCAGTATTTT,CASPNRGARPAGTDTQYF
.,.,TRBJ2-7,TRBV11-2,TGTGCCAGCAGCCCCTACACCGGTAGAGGGAACTCCTACGAGCAGTACTTC,CASSPYTGRGNSYEQYF
once,TRBD1,TRBJ1-2,TRBV5-4,TGTGCCAGCAGCTCGGGACAGTCGTATGGCTACACCTTC,CASSSGQSYGYTF
.,.,TRBJ2-7,TRBV10-3,TGTGCCATCAGCACAGCCAGCTACGAGCAGTACTTC,CAISTASYEQYF
.,.,TRBJ1-2,TRBV10-3,TGTGCCATCAGTGAGAACGGGTACTATGGCTACACCTTC,CAISENGYYGYTF
.,.,TRBJ1-1,TRBV18,TGTGCCAGCTCACCAAAAGATGGCACTGAAGCTTTCTTT,CASSPKDGTEAFF
.,TRBD1,TRBJ1-6,TRBV6-5,TGTGCCAGCAGTATCGACAGGGAGGGTTCACCCCTCCACTTT,CASSIDREGSPLHF
.,.,TRBJ2-1,TRBV14,TGTGCCAGCAGCCAAGTTGTATGGCAGGGTGGGAATGAGCAGTTCTTC,CASSQVVWQGGNEQFF
.,TRBD2,TRBJ2-1,TRBV18,TGTGCCAGCTCACCCTTCGGGACTAGAGATGAGCAGTTCTTC,CASSPFGTRDEQFF
once,TRBD2,TRBJ2-7,TRBV6-5,TGTGCCAGCAGACCCTTAGCGGGGGAGCAGTACTTC,CASRPLAGEQYF
.,TRBD1,TRBJ2-1,TRBV6-1,TGTGCCAGCAGTGCGGGACAGGGCCCGTACAATGAGCAGTTCTTC,CASSAGQGPYNEQFF
once,.,TRBJ2-7,TRBV9,TGTGCCAGCAGCCCCTGGATCGGTGGCTACGAGCAGTACTTC,CASSPWIGGYEQYF
.,TRBD2,TRBJ2-2,TRBV7-9,TGTGCCAGCAGGCCCTTGGGACTAGCTTATCCCACCGGGGAGCTGTTTTTT,CASRPLGLAYPTGELFF
.,.,TRBJ2-6,TRBV19,TGTGCCAGTAGTAAGGAGTTTACGCATGGGGCCAACGTCCTGACTTTC,CASSKEFTHGANVLTF
.,TRBD2,TRBJ2-5,TRBV4-1,TGCGCCAGCAGCCGCCCCCTAGCGGGAGTAGAGACCCAGTACTTC,CASSRPLAGVETQYF
.,TRBD2,TRBJ2-3,TRBV11-2,TGTGCCAGCAGCCTGCAAAGACTAGCGGGAGGGCCAGGTACGCAGTATTTT,CASSLQRLAGGPGTQYF
.,.,TRBJ1-5,TRBV7-6,TGTGCCAGCAGCTTAGGTAATAGCAATCAGCCCCAGCATTTT,CASSLGNSNQPQHF
.,TRBD1,TRBJ1-1,TRBV10-3,TGTGCCATCAGTGAGGACAGGGCCGGCCCTGAAGCTTTCTTT,CAISEDRAGPEAFF
.,.,TRBJ2-2,TRBV15,TGTGCCACCAGCAGAGATGGGGCCTCGAACACCGGGGAGCTGTTTTTT,CATSRDGASNTGELFF
.,.,TRBJ2-3,TRBV5-1,TGCGCCAGCAGCTTCGAGGATACGCAGTATTTT,CASSFEDTQYF
.,.,TRBJ1-3,TRBV28,TGTGCCAGTACGACTCGGACCTTTCTCTCTGGAAACACCATATATTTT,CASTTRTFLSGNTIYF
few,TRBD1,TRBJ1-4,TRBV2,TGTGCCAGCAGTCAGGGACAGGTTTATGAAAAACTGTTTTTT,CASSQGQVYEKLFF
.,TRBD1,TRBJ2-1,TRBV5-6,TGTGCCAGCAGCTTCCCGGACAGGCTAAATGAGCAGTTCTTC,CASSFPDRLNEQFF
.,.,TRBJ2-1,TRBV9,TGTGCCAGCAGCGTCAGGGTAAGAGATGAGCAGTTCTTC,CASSVRVRDEQFF
.,.,TRBJ2-5,TRBV6-5,TGTGCCAGCAGTTACTCTGTCGGGACTCCCCAAGAGACCCAGTACTTC,CASSYSVGTPQETQYF
.,.,TRBJ2-7,TRBV11-2,TGTGCCAGCAGCTCGACCCCCGGGAATTACGAGCAGTACTTC,CASSSTPGNYEQYF
.,TRBD2,TRBJ2-5,TRBV18,TGTGCCAGCTCACCTTCGCCGAGACTAGCGGGAGTTATAGAGACCCAGTACTTC,CASSPSPRLAGVIETQYF
.,.,TRBJ2-5,TRBV5-1,TGCGCCAGCAGCCTTACAAATCCTAGAATGCGGGAGACCCAGTACTTC,CASSLTNPRMRETQYF
.,.,TRBJ1-2,TRBV6-5,TGTGCCAGCAGCCAGGGGCAGAACTATGGCTACACCTTC,CASSQGQNYGYTF
.,TRBD1,TRBJ2-2,TRBV19,TGTGCCAGTACTACGGGAAGAGGGACAGGATTCACCGGGGAGCTGTTTTTT,CASTTGRGTGFTGELFF
.,.,TRBJ1-1,TRBV21-1,TGTGCCAGCAGCCCGAGACAGGGGTGGGGGAACGCTGAAGCTTTCTTT,CASSPRQGWGNAEAFF
.,.,TRBJ2-3,TRBV5-1,TGCGCCAGCAGCTTGGTCGCTGGGTCTAGCACAGATACGCAGTATTTT,CASSLVAGSSTDTQYF
.,.,TRBJ2-1,TRBV5-1,TGCGCCAGCAGCTTGGGCCAAGTTGGCAATGAGCAGTTCTTC,CASSLGQVGNEQFF
once,.,TRBJ2-7,TRBV2,TGTGCCAGCAGCTCAGCCCACGAGCAGTACTTC,CASSSAHEQYF
.,TRBD1,TRBJ1-3,TRBV7-8,TGTGCCAGCAGCTTAAACCCCGGGACAGGAGTCCGCCCCTCTGGAAACACCATATATTTT,CASSLNPGTGVRPSGNTIYF
.,TRBD1,TRBJ1-1,TRBV18,TGTGCCAGCTCACTGGGACAGAGGGACACTGAAGCTTTCTTT,CASSLGQRDTEAFF
.,.,TRBJ2-5,TRBV7-6,TGTGCCAGCAGCTCGGGCCTCGGGGTTTACCAAGAGACCCAGTACTTC,CASSSGLGVYQETQYF
.,TRBD1,TRBJ1-6,TRBV18,TGTGCCAGCTCCCGCGGGACAGGGGCTATGAGCTCCTATAATTCACCCCTCCACTTT,CASSRGTGAMSSYNSPLHF
.,TRBD2,TRBJ2-5,TRBV9,TGTGCCAGCAGCGGCGGACTAGCGGGGGGGTCACAAGAGACCCAGTACTTC,CASSGGLAGGSQETQYF
once,.,TRBJ2-4,TRBV7-2,TGTGCCAGCAGCACCCGTATTCTAGCCAAAAACATTCAGTACTTC,CASSTRILAKNIQYF
.,.,TRBJ2-2,TRBV6-4,TGTGCCAGCAGTGAGAGTACAAGCACCGGGGAGCTGTTTTTT,CASSESTSTGELFF
.,.,TRBJ1-2,TRBV4-2,TGTGCCAGCAGCCAAGGGGACGGTAACTATGGCTACACCTTC,CASSQGDGNYGYTF
.,.,TRBJ2-7,TRBV2,TGTGCCAGCAGGAATTCGGCGGCCTACGAGCAGTACTTC,CASRNSAAYEQYF
.,TRBD2,TRBJ2-3,TRBV4-1,TGCGCCAGCAGCGACGGACTAGCGGGGGAGTACAATGCGCAGTATTTT,CASSDGLAGEYNAQYF
.,.,TRBJ1-5,TRBV18,TGTGCCAGCTCACTGGCAAGGTATCGGGCCCAGCATTTT,CASSLARYRAQHF
.,TRBD1,TRBJ1-2,TRBV5-4,TGTGCCAGCAGCTTGGTGGGCGGGACAGTCCACTATGGCTACACCTTC,CASSLVGGTVHYGYTF
.,.,TRBJ2-7,TRBV6-5,TGTGCCAGCAGCCTAAACCCAGTAGGCGCCTACGAGCAGTACTTC,CASSLNPVGAYEQYF
.,.,TRBJ2-2,TRBV28,TGTGCCAGCAGTTTCGGCAGCGCGAACACCGGGGAGCTGTTTTTT,CASSFGSANTGELFF
.,.,TRBJ1-2,TRBV6-1,TGTGCCAGCAGTGAATACGAAAGGGCGTTGGATGGCTACACCTTC,CASSEYERALDGYTF
.,.,TRBJ2-1,TRBV20-1,TGCAGTGCTAGGAACGATGAGCAGTTCTTC,CSARNDEQFF
.,.,TRBJ2-2,TRBV19,TGTGCCAGTAGTATAGGGTGGCTAGCCCTCCCTGGGGAGCTGTTTTTT,CASSIGWLALPGELFF
.,TRBD1,TRBJ2-7,TRBV6-1,TGTGCCAGCAGTGAAGCAGTGGGACAGGGGTCCTACGAGCAGTACTTC,CASSEAVGQGSYEQYF
.,TRBD2,TRBJ2-4,TRBV5-1,TGCGCCAGCAGCTTGGGGCTAGCGGGGGGCTTAGCCAAAAACATTCAGTACTTC,CASSLGLAGGLAKNIQYF
.,.,TRBJ2-7,TRBV28,TGTGCCAGCACAGGGGACCCCTACGAGCAGTACTTC,CASTGDPYEQYF
.,.,TRBJ2-2,TRBV5-1,TGCGCCAGCAGCTTGACAGATACGAACACCGGGGAGCTGTTTTTT,CASSLTDTNTGELFF
.,TRBD2,TRBJ2-5,TRBV6-1,TGTGCCAGCAGTGAAACCCCGACTAGCGGGAGGGTTGTTGGGACCCAGTACTTC,CASSETPTSGRVVGTQYF
.,.,TRBJ1-3,TRBV6-1,TGTGCCAGCCTCCAAGACAAAACGAACACCATATATTTT,CASLQDKTNTIYF
.,TRBD2,TRBJ2-5,TRBV9,TGTGCCAGCAGCCTCCGGGGGGGATACGTGCTACAAGAGACCCAGTACTTC,CASSLRGGYVLQETQYF
.,.,TRBJ2-7,TRBV18,TGTGCCAGCTCACCACTCCCCCCCTACGAGCAGTACTTC,CASSPLPPYEQYF
.,.,TRBJ2-4,TRBV10-3,TGTGCCATCAGTGAGTCCGGCAGGGTATTAACCAAAAACATTCAGTACTTC,CAISESGRVLTKNIQYF